This note documents a single T cell receptor (beta chain) sequence. The repertoire was sequenced with immunoSEQ multiplex PCR; TCRdb's copy has only in-frame clones and lacks some. Of some 73,000 clones detected, 65% to 90% appear once; the ten largest clones hold around a tenth. CDR3 length: 15 residues. V was shortened by 1 base and J by 2 bases, with 9 bases between the two germline ends. Germline loops: CDR1 SGHTA, CDR2 FQGNSA. The data were taken from a study of blood T cell repertoires in COVID-19. The overall study: COVID-19 samples collected from the United States, Italy and Spain covered acute and convalescent phases.

Followed over time, Seattle patients had been enrolled while infection was active. The origin of this receptor is a man aged 45-65 years with COVID-19, enrolled during active disease. What was sequenced was peripheral blood. The chain links TRBV7-2 to TRBJ1-3; no reliable D call. In nucleotides, the CDR3 is TGTGCCAGCAGCTTAGGGGCGGGGACTGGAAACACCATATATTTT. As protein: CASSLGAGTGNTIYF.